A single T cell receptor (beta chain) is shown here with its context. What it binds is not known. This sample was included in a study of T cell clones after liver transplantation. Study summary: Immunosuppression withdrawal was tried within 2 years after liver transplantation in this trial. Findings of the study overall: Rather than being deleted, graft donor-reactive T cells may have moved into the graft.

Using immunoSEQ multiplex PCR, the repertoire was profiled, and TCRdb retains in-frame clones only, with some absent. The table shows more than 100,000 clones, with under 90% occurring only once. CD3+CD4+ and CD3+CD8+ cells were FACS-sorted from thawed unstimulated PBMCs. This CDR3 is built from 15 residues. In germline, CDR1 is MNHNS, CDR2 SASEGT. The V and J ends lost 2 bases and 2 bases, in that order; junction bases with no gene match: 3. The chain carries TRBV6-1 and TRBJ1-5; 7 bases line up with TRBD1. The sample consisted of CD4+ T cells from blood, taken around 48 months after liver transplant. The clonotype was recovered from a human patient who received a liver transplant. Some T cells may arise from the graft donor. The chain's CDR3 is CASSETGVGNQPQHF. CDR3 DNA: TGTGCCAGCAGTGAAACAGGGGTAGGCAATCAGCCCCAGCATTTT.